Each of the 29 T cell receptor beta chains below was sequenced from the same sample in a study of shared clonotypes between healthy human individuals. TCRdb's table, derived via immunoSEQ multiplex PCR, lists solely in-frame clones and lacks some. The sample holds roughly 2.2 million clones; around 92% are singletons and the top ten take approximately 0.4%. Material for sequencing was naive CD4+ T cells from PBMCs. Subset: CD45RA+ positively selected. These receptors all stem from a man aged 18 to 35 in good health. Some clones in this sample may be carry-over from other donors' samples.

This rearrangement joins TRBV5-1 to TRBJ1-1; 7 bases are a match to TRBD1. J was trimmed by 1 base and V by 5 bases; bases with no gene match: 5. Germline lookup yields CDR1 SGHRS and CDR2 YFSETQ. The CDR3 is 14 amino acids. CDR3 nucleotides: TGCGCCAGCAGGGGGACAGCTTCGAACACTGAAGCTTTCTTT. As protein: CASRGTASNTEAFF.

The chain uses TRBV5-6 and TRBJ1-4; no definite D call. The V gene's germline CDR1 is SGHDT and CDR2 YYEEEE. This CDR3 is built from 14 residues. V shed 0 bases and J shed 0 bases, with 3 bases lying between them. CDR3 region: CASSLGPTNEKLFF. For the CDR3, the DNA is TGTGCCAGCAGCTTGGGACCAACTAATGAAAAACTGTTTTTT.

This chain links TRBV7-2 with TRBJ2-1; perhaps TRBD1 as D (6 bases). The length of the CDR3 is 14 residues. Germline V gene data show CDR1 as SGHTA and CDR2 as FQGNSA. V lost 1 base and J 7 bases, leaving 11 bases between the germline ends. The CDR3: CASSLDWGQNEQFF. In DNA form, the CDR3 reads TGTGCCAGCAGCTTAGATTGGGGGCAGAATGAGCAGTTCTTC.

V is TRBV5-1 and J is TRBJ2-3, with TRBD2 matching over 11 bases. The CDR3 covers 17 residues. Trimming at V came to 4 bases and at J to 1 base, leaving 8 bases not matched to a gene. Germline V gives CDR1 SGHRS, CDR2 YFSETQ. Here the CDR3 reads CASSATSGGLRTDTQYF. As DNA, the CDR3 is TGCGCCAGCAGCGCCACTAGCGGGGGACTACGCACAGATACGCAGTATTTT.

The table lists this clone with a count of one. As DNA, the CDR3 is TGCGCCAGCAGCCCTGGGACAGGGGAACTTTACTATGGCTACACCTTC. Residues: CASSPGTGELYYGYTF. The chain carries TRBV4-1 and TRBJ1-2; 10 positions agree with TRBD1. V lost 4 bases to trimming and J lost 3 bases; unmatched junction nucleotides: 8. The CDR3 runs 16 residues. Germline V gene lookup returns CDR1 MGHRA and CDR2 YSYEKL.

This clone was detected a few times. One end of the junction varies from germline; a read error may be responsible. V gene TRBV10-3 combines with J gene TRBJ1-1, with 7 bases that match TRBD1. Germline loops: CDR1 ENHRY, CDR2 SYGVKD. This CDR3 region has 14 residues. CDR3 sequence (DNA): TGTGCCATTAGTGTAACAGGGGTTGACACTGAAGCTTTCTTT. Protein sequence: CAISVTGVDTEAFF.

This chain links TRBV15 with TRBJ2-1; the D is unclear. Germline V gene sequence: CDR1 LNHNV, CDR2 YYDKDF (reference sequence). Trimming removed 0 bases at V and 8 bases at J, with 20 bases between. The CDR3 extends over 17 amino acids. CDR3 loop: CATSRDFLLWGHYEQFF. CDR3 in DNA: TGTGCCACCAGCAGAGATTTTCTGTTGTGGGGTCACTATGAGCAGTTCTTC.

This clone has only a few counts. The rearrangement joins TRBV7-9 to TRBJ1-1; no clear D. V gave up 2 bases and J gave up 4 bases, with 8 bases separating them. The CDR3 is 13 residues long. The germline CDR1 and CDR2 sequences are SEHNR and FQNEAQ (reference sequence). The CDR3 DNA reads TGTGCCAGCAGCTTACTGCTGGGCACTGAAGCTTTCTTT. Translating gives CASSLLLGTEAFF.

The V and J genes are TRBV14 and TRBJ2-1, with 8 bases aligning to TRBD1. V shed 4 bases, J shed 8 bases, and the junction held 10 bases outside the gene matches. CDR3 size: 15 residues. Per germline, CDR1 SGHDN and CDR2 FVKESK. The CDR3 DNA reads TGTGCCAGCAGCCCGCTTGGACAGGGATACTATGAGCAGTTCTTC. It is translated as CASSPLGQGYYEQFF.

CDR3 nucleotide sequence: TGTGCCAGCAGCCAAGCCGGGACTAGCGACCCCTACGAGCAGTACTTC. Protein: CASSQAGTSDPYEQYF. This chain uses TRBV4-2 with TRBJ2-7, with 10 positions matching TRBD2. The CDR3 contains 16 residues. V lost 1 base to trimming and J lost 2 bases; unmatched junction nucleotides: 5. CDR1 and CDR2 from the germline V gene are LGHNA and YNFKEQ.

V usage is TRBV18 and J usage is TRBJ2-1; D perhaps matches TRBD1 (6 bases). There are 15 residues in the CDR3. CDR1 is KGHSH, CDR2 LQKENI, per germline. Trimming pared 8 bases from V and 1 base from J, leaving 15 bases between. The CDR3 DNA reads TGTGCCAGCACCCCGGGACAAAGATCCTACAATGAGCAGTTCTTC. Its translation is CASTPGQRSYNEQFF.

V usage is TRBV28 and J usage is TRBJ2-2, with no clear D. Germline lookup yields CDR1 MDHEN and CDR2 SYDVKM. V lost 6 bases to trimming and J lost 6 bases, with 5 bases between them. The CDR3 spans 11 residues. CDR3 nucleotide sequence: TGTGCCAGCAGCCCCGCCGGGGAGCTGTTTTTT. Residues: CASSPAGELFF.

This chain connects TRBV5-4 to TRBJ2-2; TRBD2 agrees at 16 bases. CDR1 is SGHNT and CDR2 is YYREEE in the germline V gene (reference sequence). The V segment lost 4 bases and the J segment 3 bases; nucleotides outside the gene matches: 6. The CDR3 consists of 18 residues. The CDR3 DNA reads as TGTGCCAGCAGCCCCGGGACTAGCGGGAGGGCGTACACCGGGGAGCTGTTTTTT. Translation: CASSPGTSGRAYTGELFF.

The DNA of the CDR3 is TGTGCCAGCAGTGCCCGACTAGCGCTCAGGGGCAATGAGCAGTTCTTC. Translated: CASSARLALRGNEQFF. This chain connects TRBV2 to TRBJ2-1, with 8 bases identical to TRBD2. The junction had 11 bases not matched to a gene; V was cut back by 4 bases and J by 6 bases. This CDR3 contains 16 residues. Per the germline V gene, CDR1 is SNHLY and CDR2 is FYNNEI.

V gene TRBV7-6 combines with J gene TRBJ2-2, with 8 bases lining up with TRBD2. The CDR3 length is 15 residues. Germline loops: CDR1 SGHVS, CDR2 FNYEAQ. Germline trimming cut 5 bases from V and 7 bases from J; bases unmatched to any gene: 9. This CDR3 reads CASSPTGTSGGELFF. DNA for the CDR3: TGTGCCAGCAGCCCCACCGGGACTAGTGGCGGGGAGCTGTTTTTT.

V and J are TRBV9 and TRBJ1-2; D may be TRBD1 (6 bases). Germline V gene lookup returns CDR1 SGDLS and CDR2 YYNGEE. This CDR3 is built from 13 residues. Trimming removed 4 bases from V and 10 bases from J, with 17 bases in between. The CDR3 sequence: CASSLGGLPTYTF. The CDR3 region has the DNA TGTGCCAGCAGCCTAGGGGGACTGCCGACCTACACCTTC.

This clone was seen once. V and J are TRBV27 and TRBJ1-2; perhaps TRBD1 as D (5 bases). The CDR3 consists of 13 residues. CDR1 and CDR2 (germline): MNHEY, SMNVEV (reference sequence). Trimming removed 4 bases from V and 8 bases from J, with 14 bases in between. The CDR3 reads CASSSVGLGGYTF. CDR3 DNA sequence: TGTGCCAGCAGTTCGGTGGGGCTCGGAGGCTACACCTTC.

The chain is built from TRBV6-4 and TRBJ1-2; a weak D match, TRBD1 (6 bases). With 5 bases removed from V and 7 bases from J, the gap between germline ends came to 14 bases. The CDR3 totals 13 residues. CDR1 and CDR2 from the germline V gene are MRHNA and SNTAGT. CDR3 in amino acids: CASSSSGVGGYTF. DNA for the CDR3: TGTGCCAGCAGTTCTTCAGGGGTCGGTGGCTACACCTTC.

This clone has only a few counts. The chain joins TRBV18 to TRBJ1-2; D is unclear. V lost 3 bases and J 5 bases, leaving 13 bases between the germline ends. Germline V CDR1 and CDR2: KGHSH, LQKENI. This CDR3 has 14 amino acids. The CDR3, as DNA: TGTGCCAGCTCACCGGGCCACGCGATTTATGGCTACACCTTC. Protein: CASSPGHAIYGYTF.

The V and J genes are TRBV4-1 and TRBJ1-4; 7 nucleotides align to TRBD1. J lost 13 bases, V lost 3 bases, and 5 bases had no gene match. Germline V gene lookup returns CDR1 MGHRA and CDR2 YSYEKL. CDR3 length equals 12 residues. CDR3 amino acids: CASSHPGGVLFF. The CDR3 DNA sequence: TGCGCCAGCAGCCATCCAGGGGGTGTACTGTTTTTT.

The J gene is TRBJ2-3, the V gene TRBV27; TRBD2 matches at 13 bases. CDR1 and CDR2 from the germline V gene are MNHEY and SMNVEV (reference sequence). The length of the CDR3 is 15 residues. After removal of 11 bases from V and 4 bases from J, the junction contained 9 bases not matched to a gene. The CDR3 reads CAFQGLAGVPDTQYF. CDR3 in DNA: TGTGCCTTCCAAGGACTAGCGGGAGTCCCAGATACGCAGTATTTT.

The chain joins TRBV14 to TRBJ1-1, with 7 bases that match TRBD1. V was clipped by 1 base and J by 2 bases; unmatched bases: 4. CDR3 length: 15 residues. The V gene's germline CDR1 is SGHDN and CDR2 FVKESK. The CDR3 loop is CASSQVDRVNTEAFF. In DNA form, the CDR3 reads TGTGCCAGCAGCCAAGTAGACAGGGTCAACACTGAAGCTTTCTTT.

This chain links TRBV5-1 with TRBJ1-1; 8 positions agree with TRBD1. V lost 3 bases and J lost 1; bases outside the gene matches: 5. The CDR3 runs to 15 residues. Germline CDR1 reads SGHRS; CDR2 reads YFSETQ. The CDR3 bases are TGCGCCAGCAGCTCCACCGGGACAGGGAACACTGAAGCTTTCTTT. Translation gives CASSSTGTGNTEAFF.

This rearrangement joins TRBV2 to TRBJ2-2; 12 nucleotides line up with TRBD2. Germline V gene data show CDR1 as SNHLY and CDR2 as FYNNEI. Trimming cost V 5 bases and J 6 bases; bases outside gene matches: 7. The CDR3 spans 16 residues. CDR3 in amino acids: CASSRLAGEVAGELFF. The CDR3 DNA reads as TGTGCCAGCAGTAGACTAGCGGGAGAAGTAGCCGGGGAGCTGTTTTTT.

The V and J genes are TRBV30 and TRBJ2-3; no clear D. The CDR3 has 16 residues. CDR1 and CDR2 (germline): GTSNPN, SVGIG (reference sequence). V was trimmed by 2 bases and J by 0 bases, leaving 15 bases between them. This chain's CDR3 is CAWSPMGALSTDTQYF. The DNA of the CDR3 is TGTGCCTGGAGTCCCATGGGTGCGCTTAGCACAGATACGCAGTATTTT. The full variable domain, completed using reference TRBV30 and TRBJ2-3, is SQTIHQWPATLVQPVGSPLSLECTVEGTSNPNLYWYRQAAGRGLQLLFYSVGIGQISSEVPQNLSASRPQDRQFILSSKKLLLSDSGFYLCAWSPMGALSTDTQYFGPGTRLTVL.

The chain joins TRBV18 to TRBJ2-5; D perhaps matches TRBD1 (5 bases). Germline lookup yields CDR1 KGHSH and CDR2 LQKENI. V was trimmed by 0 bases and J by 9 bases, leaving 14 bases between them. The CDR3 runs 14 residues. The DNA of the CDR3 is TGTGCCAGCTCACCACCGCAGGGTTTGGGCTCCCAGTACTTC. Protein sequence: CASSPPQGLGSQYF.

The chain employs TRBV30 and TRBJ1-1; D is ambiguous. Trimming pared 0 bases from V and 5 bases from J, leaving 10 bases between. Germline assignment: CDR1 GTSNPN and CDR2 SVGIG (reference sequence). The CDR3 length is 13 residues. The CDR3 protein is CAWSVGRGTEAFF. The CDR3 nucleotides read TGTGCCTGGAGTGTAGGACGGGGAACTGAAGCTTTCTTT.

CDR3 nucleotides: TGTGCTAGTGGTGGGGACAGGGGTAACACCGGGGAGCTGTTTTTT. Protein product: CASGGDRGNTGELFF. The chain employs TRBV12-5 and TRBJ2-2, with 10 positions matching TRBD1. Losses at the gene ends were 5 bases for V and 2 bases for J; bases not matched to a gene: 2. The V gene's germline CDR1 is LGHNT and CDR2 FRNRAP. CDR3 size: 15 residues.

This clone was observed once. The chain joins TRBV7-9 to TRBJ2-7; 10 bases fit TRBD1. Germline trimming cut 5 bases from V and 9 bases from J; bases unmatched to any gene: 19. The CDR3 extends over 17 amino acids. Germline CDR1 is SEHNR and CDR2 is FQNEAQ (reference sequence). CDR3 in DNA: TGTGCCAGCAGCCGAGAAATACGATCCGGGACAGGGGCCGGGCAGTACTTC. It yields the protein CASSREIRSGTGAGQYF.